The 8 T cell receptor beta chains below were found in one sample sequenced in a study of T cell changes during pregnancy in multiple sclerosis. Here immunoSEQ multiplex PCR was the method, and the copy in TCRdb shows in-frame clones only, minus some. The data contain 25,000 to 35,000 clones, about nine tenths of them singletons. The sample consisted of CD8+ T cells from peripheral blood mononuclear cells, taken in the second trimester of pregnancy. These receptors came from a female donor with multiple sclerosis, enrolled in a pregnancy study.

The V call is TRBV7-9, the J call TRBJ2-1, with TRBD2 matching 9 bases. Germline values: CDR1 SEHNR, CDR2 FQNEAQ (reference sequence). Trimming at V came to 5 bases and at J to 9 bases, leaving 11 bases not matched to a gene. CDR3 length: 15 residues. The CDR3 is CASSQGRTSVGEQFF. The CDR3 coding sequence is TGTGCCAGCAGCCAGGGCCGGACTAGCGTGGGTGAGCAGTTCTTC.

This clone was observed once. The CDR3 DNA reads TGTGCCAGCAGTGAAGAAGAGGGGGGGTCCTACGAGCAGTACTTC. Translation: CASSEEEGGSYEQYF. This chain connects TRBV6-1 to TRBJ2-7; the D gene is possibly TRBD2 (7 bases). The germline V gene has CDR1 MNHNS and CDR2 SASEGT. The CDR3 runs to 15 residues. The V and J ends lost 1 base and 1 base respectively, with 11 bases between them.

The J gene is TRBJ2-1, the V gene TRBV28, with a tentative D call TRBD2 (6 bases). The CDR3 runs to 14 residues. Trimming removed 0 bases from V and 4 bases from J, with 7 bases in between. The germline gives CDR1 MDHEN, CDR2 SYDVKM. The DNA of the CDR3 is TGTGCCAGCAGTTTATGGGGACTGTACAATGAGCAGTTCTTC. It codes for CASSLWGLYNEQFF. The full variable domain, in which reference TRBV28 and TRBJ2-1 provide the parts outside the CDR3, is DVKVTQSSRYLVKRTGEKVFLECVQDMDHENMFWYRQDPGLGLRLIYFSYDVKMKEKGDIPEGYSVSREKKERFSLILESASTNQTSMYLCASSLWGLYNEQFFGPGTRLTVL.

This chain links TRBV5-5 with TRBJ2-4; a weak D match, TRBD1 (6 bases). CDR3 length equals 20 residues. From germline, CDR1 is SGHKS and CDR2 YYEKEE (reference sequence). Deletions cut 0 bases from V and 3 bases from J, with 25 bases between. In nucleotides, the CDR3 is TGTGCCAGCAGCTTGGCCCCGGACAGCGAGGAAGTGTGGGTCAAAAACATTCAGTACTTC. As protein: CASSLAPDSEEVWVKNIQYF.

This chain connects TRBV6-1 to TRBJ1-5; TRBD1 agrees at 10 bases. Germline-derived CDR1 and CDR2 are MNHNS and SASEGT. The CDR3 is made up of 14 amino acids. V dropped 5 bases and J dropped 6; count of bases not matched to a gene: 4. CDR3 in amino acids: CASSSDRGFQPQHF. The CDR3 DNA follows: TGTGCCAGCAGTTCGGACAGGGGGTTTCAGCCCCAGCATTTT.

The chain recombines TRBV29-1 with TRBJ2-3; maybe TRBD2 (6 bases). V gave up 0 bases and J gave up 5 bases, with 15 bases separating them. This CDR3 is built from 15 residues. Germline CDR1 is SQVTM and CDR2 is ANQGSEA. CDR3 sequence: CSVEERSSAEDTQYF. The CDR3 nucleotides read TGCAGCGTTGAAGAACGGTCTAGCGCGGAAGATACGCAGTATTTT.

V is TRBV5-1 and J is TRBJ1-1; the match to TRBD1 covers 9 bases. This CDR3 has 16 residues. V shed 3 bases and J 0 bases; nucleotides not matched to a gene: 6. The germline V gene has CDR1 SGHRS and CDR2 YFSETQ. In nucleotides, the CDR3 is TGCGCCAGCAGCTCCCCGACAGGGGGGCTGAACACTGAAGCTTTCTTT. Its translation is CASSSPTGGLNTEAFF.

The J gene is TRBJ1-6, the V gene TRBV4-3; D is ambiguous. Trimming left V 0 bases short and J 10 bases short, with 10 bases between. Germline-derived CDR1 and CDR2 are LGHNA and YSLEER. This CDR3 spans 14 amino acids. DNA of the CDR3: TGCGCCAGCAGCCAAGATATGGAGGGCTCACCCCTCCACTTT. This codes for CASSQDMEGSPLHF.